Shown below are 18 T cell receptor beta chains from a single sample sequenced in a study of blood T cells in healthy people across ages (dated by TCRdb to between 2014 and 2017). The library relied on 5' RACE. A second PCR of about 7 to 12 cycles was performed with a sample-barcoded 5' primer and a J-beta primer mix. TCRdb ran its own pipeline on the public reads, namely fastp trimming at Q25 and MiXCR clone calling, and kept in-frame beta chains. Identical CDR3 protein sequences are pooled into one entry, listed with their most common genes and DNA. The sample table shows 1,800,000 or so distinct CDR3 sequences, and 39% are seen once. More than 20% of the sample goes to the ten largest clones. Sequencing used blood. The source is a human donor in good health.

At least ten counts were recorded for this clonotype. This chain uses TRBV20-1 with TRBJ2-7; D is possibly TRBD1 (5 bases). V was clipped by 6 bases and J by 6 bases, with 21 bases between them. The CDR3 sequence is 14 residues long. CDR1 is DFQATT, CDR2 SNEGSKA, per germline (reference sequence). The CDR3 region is CSARTGRDHSEQYF. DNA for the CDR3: TGCAGTGCGCGCACAGGCAGGGATCATTCCGAGCAGTACTTC.

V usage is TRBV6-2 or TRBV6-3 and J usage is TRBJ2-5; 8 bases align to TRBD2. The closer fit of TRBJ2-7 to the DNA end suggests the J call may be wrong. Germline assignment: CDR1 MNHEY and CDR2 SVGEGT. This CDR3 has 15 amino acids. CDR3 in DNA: TGTGCCAGCAGTTTCCCGCGGACTAGCTTCCACGAGCAGTACTTC. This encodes CASSFPRTSFHEQYF.

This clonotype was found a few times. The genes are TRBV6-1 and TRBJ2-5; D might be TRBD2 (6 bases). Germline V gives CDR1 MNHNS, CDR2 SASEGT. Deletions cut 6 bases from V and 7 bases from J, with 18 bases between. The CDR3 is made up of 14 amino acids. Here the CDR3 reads CASRGTPITGTQYF. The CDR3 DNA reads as TGTGCCAGCAGGGGGACTCCAATAACGGGGACCCAGTACTTC.

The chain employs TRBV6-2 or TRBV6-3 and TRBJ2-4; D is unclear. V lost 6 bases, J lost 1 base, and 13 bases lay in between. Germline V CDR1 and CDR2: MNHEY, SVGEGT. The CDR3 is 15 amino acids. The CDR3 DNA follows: TGTGCCAGCAGCATAGTTAGAAAGGCCAAAAACATTCAGTACTTC. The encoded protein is CASSIVRKAKNIQYF.

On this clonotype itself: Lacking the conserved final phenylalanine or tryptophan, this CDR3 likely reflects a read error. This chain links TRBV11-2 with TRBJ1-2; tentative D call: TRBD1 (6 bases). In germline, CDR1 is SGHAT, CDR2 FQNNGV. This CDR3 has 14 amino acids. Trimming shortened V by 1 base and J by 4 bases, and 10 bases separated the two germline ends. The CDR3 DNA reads TGTGCCAGCAGCTTAGGGGGGGCTGGCTATGGCTACACCTGC. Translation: CASSLGGAGYGYTC.

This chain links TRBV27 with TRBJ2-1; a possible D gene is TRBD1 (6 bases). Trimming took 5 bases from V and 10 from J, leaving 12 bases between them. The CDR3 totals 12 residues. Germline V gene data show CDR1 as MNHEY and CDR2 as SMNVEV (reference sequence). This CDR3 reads CASSLSGAEQFF. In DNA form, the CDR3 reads TGTGCCAGCAGTCTCTCAGGGGCGGAGCAGTTCTTC.

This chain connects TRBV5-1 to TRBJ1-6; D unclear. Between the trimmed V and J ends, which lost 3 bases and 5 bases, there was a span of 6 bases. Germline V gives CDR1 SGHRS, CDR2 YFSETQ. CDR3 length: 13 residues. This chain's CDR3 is CASSWTDNSPLHF. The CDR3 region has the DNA TGCGCCAGCAGCTGGACCGATAATTCACCCCTCCACTTT.

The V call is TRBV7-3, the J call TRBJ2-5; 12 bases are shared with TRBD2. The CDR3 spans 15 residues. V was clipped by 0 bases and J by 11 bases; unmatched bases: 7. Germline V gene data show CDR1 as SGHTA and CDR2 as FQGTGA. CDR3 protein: CASSLTGLAGNEQYF. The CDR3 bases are TGTGCCAGCAGCTTAACAGGACTAGCGGGGAATGAGCAGTACTTC.

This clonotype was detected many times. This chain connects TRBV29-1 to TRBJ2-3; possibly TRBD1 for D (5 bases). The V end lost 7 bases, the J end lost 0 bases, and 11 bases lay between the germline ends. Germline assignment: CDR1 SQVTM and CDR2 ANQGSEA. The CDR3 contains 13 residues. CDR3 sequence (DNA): TGCAGCGGCCTGACAGACAGCACAGATACGCAGTATTTT. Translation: CSGLTDSTDTQYF.

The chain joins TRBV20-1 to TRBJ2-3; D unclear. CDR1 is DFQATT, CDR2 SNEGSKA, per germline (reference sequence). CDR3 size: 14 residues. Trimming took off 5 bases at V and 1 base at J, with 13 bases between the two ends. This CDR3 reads CSAETLDGTDTQYF. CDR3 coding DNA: TGCAGTGCTGAGACCTTGGACGGCACAGATACGCAGTATTTT.

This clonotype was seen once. The CDR3 DNA follows: TGTGCCAGCAGTTTTGGGGTCCGGACAGTTTATGAGCAGTACTTC. It specifies CASSFGVRTVYEQYF. This chain connects TRBV28 to TRBJ2-7; D perhaps matches TRBD1 (6 bases). Germline CDR1 is MDHEN and CDR2 is SYDVKM. The CDR3 totals 15 residues. V lost 3 bases and J lost 7, with 19 bases in between.

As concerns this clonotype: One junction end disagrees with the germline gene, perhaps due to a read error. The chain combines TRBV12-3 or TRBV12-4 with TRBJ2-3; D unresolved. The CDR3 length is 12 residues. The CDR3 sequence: CASSTRPDAQYF. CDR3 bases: TGTGCCAGCAGCACCAGACCAGATGCGCAGTATTTT.

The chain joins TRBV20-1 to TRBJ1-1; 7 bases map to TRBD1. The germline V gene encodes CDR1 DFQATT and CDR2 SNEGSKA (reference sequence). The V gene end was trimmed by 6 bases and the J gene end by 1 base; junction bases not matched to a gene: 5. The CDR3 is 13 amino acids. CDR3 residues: CSAWDSPNTEAFF. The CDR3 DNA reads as TGCAGTGCGTGGGACAGCCCGAACACTGAAGCTTTCTTT.

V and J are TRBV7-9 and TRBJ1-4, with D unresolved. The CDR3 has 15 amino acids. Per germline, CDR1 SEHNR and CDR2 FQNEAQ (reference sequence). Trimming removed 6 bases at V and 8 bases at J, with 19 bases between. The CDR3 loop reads CASRHWPGISEKLFF. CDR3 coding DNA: TGTGCCAGCAGACACTGGCCGGGAATCAGCGAAAAACTGTTTTTT. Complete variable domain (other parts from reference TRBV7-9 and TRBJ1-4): DTGVSQNPRHKITKRGQNVTFRCDPISEHNRLYWYRQTLGQGPEFLTYFQNEAQLEKSRLLSDRFSAERPKGSFSTLEIQRTEQGDSAMYLCASRHWPGISEKLFFGSGTQLSVL.

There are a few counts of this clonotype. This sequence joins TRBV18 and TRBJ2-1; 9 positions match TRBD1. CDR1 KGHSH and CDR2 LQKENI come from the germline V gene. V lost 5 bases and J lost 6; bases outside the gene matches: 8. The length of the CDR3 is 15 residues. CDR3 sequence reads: CASSSLGTGINEQFF. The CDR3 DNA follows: TGTGCCAGCTCATCCCTCGGGACAGGGATCAATGAGCAGTTCTTC.

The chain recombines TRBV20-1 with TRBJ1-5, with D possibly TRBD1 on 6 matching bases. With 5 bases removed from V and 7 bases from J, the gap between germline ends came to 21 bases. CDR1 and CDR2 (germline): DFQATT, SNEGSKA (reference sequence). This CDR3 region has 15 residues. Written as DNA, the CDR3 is TGCAGTGCTTCTCCCGGAAACAGGGTAGGACAGCCCCAGCATTTT. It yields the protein CSASPGNRVGQPQHF.

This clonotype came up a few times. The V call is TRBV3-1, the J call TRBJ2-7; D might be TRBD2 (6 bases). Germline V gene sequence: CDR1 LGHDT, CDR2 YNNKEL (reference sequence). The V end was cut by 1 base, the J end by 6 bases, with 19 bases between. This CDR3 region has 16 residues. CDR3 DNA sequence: TGTGCCAGCAGCCAAGTCTCGGGAGCCCCTTCTTCCGAGCAGTACTTC. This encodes CASSQVSGAPSSEQYF.

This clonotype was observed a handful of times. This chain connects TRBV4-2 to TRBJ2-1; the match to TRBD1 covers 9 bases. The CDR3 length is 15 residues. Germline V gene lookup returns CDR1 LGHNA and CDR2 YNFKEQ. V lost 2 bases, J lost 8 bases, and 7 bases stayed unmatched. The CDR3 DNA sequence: TGTGCCAGCAGCCAATCCGGGACAGGGCCCGATGAGCAGTTCTTC. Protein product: CASSQSGTGPDEQFF.